The 26 T cell receptor beta chains below all came from one sample that was sequenced in a study of blood T cell repertoires in COVID-19. Repertoires were generated with immunoSEQ multiplex PCR, while TCRdb's copy carries only in-frame clones and drops some. The sample has under 300,000 clones, less than 85% seen once; the top ten hold about 4.9%. Material: peripheral blood. The receptors stem from a man aged 55 to 69 who had recovered from COVID-19.

J is TRBJ2-1 and V is TRBV9, with 7 bases matching TRBD2. V gave up 4 bases and J gave up 0 bases; unmatched junction bases: 4. CDR1 is SGDLS, CDR2 YYNGEE, per germline. The CDR3 is 15 residues long. The CDR3: CASSSSGDSYNEQFF. The CDR3 nucleotides read TGTGCCAGCAGCAGCAGCGGGGACTCCTACAATGAGCAGTTCTTC.

The chain uses TRBV11-2 and TRBJ1-6; TRBD1 might be the D (5 bases). The germline V and J ends were trimmed by 5 bases and 4 bases, with 9 bases remaining between them. The CDR3 sequence is 14 residues long. Germline-derived CDR1 and CDR2 are SGHAT and FQNNGV. CDR3 DNA: TGTGCCAGCAGCCCCCAGGGTTATAATTCACCCCTCCACTTT. It is translated as CASSPQGYNSPLHF.

The table lists this clone with a few counts. The rearrangement uses TRBV29-1 and TRBJ2-2; 9 bases line up with TRBD1. There are 15 residues in the CDR3. The ends lost 5 bases at V and 0 bases at J; junction bases unmatched: 4. The germline CDR1 and CDR2 sequences are SQVTM and ANQGSEA. CDR3 bases: TGCAGCGTTAAGGGACAGGGAGCGAACACCGGGGAGCTGTTTTTT. Its translation is CSVKGQGANTGELFF.

The chain links TRBV11-2 to TRBJ2-5; TRBD2 agrees at 9 bases. V lost 4 bases to trimming and J lost 5 bases; unmatched junction nucleotides: 2. The CDR3 loop spans 13 amino acids. Per germline, CDR1 SGHAT and CDR2 FQNNGV. The CDR3 loop is CASSSSGAETQYF. CDR3 sequence (DNA): TGTGCCAGCAGCTCTAGCGGGGCGGAGACCCAGTACTTC.

This clone was observed a single time. The chain is built from TRBV5-6 and TRBJ2-3, with a weak D call TRBD2 (7 bases). Looked up from germline, CDR1 is SGHDT and CDR2 is YYEEEE. This CDR3 region has 15 residues. Trimming shortened V by 2 bases and J by 1 base, and 11 bases separated the two germline ends. CDR3 residues: CASSFGGGGTDTQYF. The CDR3, as DNA: TGTGCCAGCAGCTTTGGCGGGGGCGGCACAGATACGCAGTATTTT.

This clone was seen only once. The gene calls are TRBV30 and TRBJ1-2; 8 positions agree with TRBD1. Losses at the gene ends were 5 bases for V and 5 bases for J; bases not matched to a gene: 7. Germline CDR1 is GTSNPN and CDR2 is SVGIG (reference sequence). This CDR3 spans 13 amino acids. As DNA, the CDR3 is TGTGCCTGGCGGACAGGGATGGGGTATGGCTACACCTTC. It encodes CAWRTGMGYGYTF. The whole variable domain, remainder taken from reference TRBV30 and TRBJ1-2, is SQTIHQWPATLVQPVGSPLSLECTVEGTSNPNLYWYRQAAGRGLQLLFYSVGIGQISSEVPQNLSASRPQDRQFILSSKKLLLSDSGFYLCAWRTGMGYGYTFGSGTRLTVV.

The chain is built from TRBV2 and TRBJ1-1; TRBD1 aligns across 8 bases. The CDR3 totals 13 residues. CDR1 and CDR2 (germline): SNHLY, FYNNEI. J was trimmed by 7 bases and V by 5 bases; bases with no gene match: 6. The CDR3 DNA reads TGTGCCAGCAGTCGAGACAGGGGAGGTGAAGCTTTCTTT. Translation gives CASSRDRGGEAFF.

The chain employs TRBV6-5 and TRBJ2-7, with 7 bases aligning to TRBD1. This CDR3 has 13 residues. Per germline, CDR1 MNHEY and CDR2 SVGAGI. The junction had 5 bases not matched to a gene; V was cut back by 9 bases and J by 0 bases. CDR3 sequence reads: CASGQASSYEQYF. The DNA for the CDR3 is TGTGCCAGTGGACAGGCGAGCTCCTACGAGCAGTACTTC.

This chain joins TRBV29-1 and TRBJ1-1; D is possibly TRBD1 (6 bases). Trimming took 7 bases from V and 10 from J, leaving 19 bases between them. CDR1 is SQVTM, CDR2 ANQGSEA, per germline. There are 12 residues in the CDR3. DNA of the CDR3: TGCAGCGCTATCTTGTCAGGGGCAGGAGCTTTCTTT. It codes for CSAILSGAGAFF.

The chain has TRBV9 and TRBJ2-7, with 11 nucleotides matching TRBD2. Germline V gene data show CDR1 as SGDLS and CDR2 as YYNGEE. The CDR3 sequence is 15 residues long. V was pared by 5 bases and J by 4 bases, with 8 bases of the junction left unmatched. The CDR3 region has the DNA TGTGCCAGCAGTGCTGGGGGGACTAGCGGATACGAGCAGTACTTC. Translation: CASSAGGTSGYEQYF.

The chain has TRBV15 and TRBJ1-2; D perhaps matches TRBD1 (6 bases). Per germline, CDR1 LNHNV and CDR2 YYDKDF (reference sequence). The germline V and J ends were trimmed by 4 bases and 8 bases, with 17 bases remaining between them. The CDR3 covers 14 residues. The CDR3 reads CATSTGQPLSGYTF. CDR3 bases: TGTGCCACCAGCACCGGACAGCCGCTATCCGGCTACACCTTC.

CDR3 sequence: CASSLEIGGASSYNEQFF. In DNA, the CDR3 is TGCGCCAGCAGCTTGGAGATTGGGGGGGCAAGCTCCTACAATGAGCAGTTCTTC. This sequence joins TRBV5-1 and TRBJ2-1; the D gene is possibly TRBD2 (7 bases). Deletions cut 0 bases from V and 0 bases from J, with 16 bases between. Germline-derived CDR1 and CDR2 are SGHRS and YFSETQ. The CDR3 sequence is 18 residues long.

The gene calls are TRBV4-2 and TRBJ2-2; 11 nucleotides line up with TRBD2. CDR1 is LGHNA and CDR2 is YNFKEQ in the germline V gene. There are 18 residues in the CDR3. V was clipped by 0 bases and J by 1 base; unmatched bases: 4. The CDR3 loop reads CASSQDPSGRLNTGELFF. In nucleotides, the CDR3 is TGTGCCAGCAGCCAAGATCCTAGCGGGAGGTTGAACACCGGGGAGCTGTTTTTT.

V usage is TRBV10-3 and J usage is TRBJ1-2, with D unclear. Trimming pared 1 base from V and 6 bases from J, leaving 9 bases between. This CDR3 spans 13 amino acids. CDR1 ENHRY and CDR2 SYGVKD come from the germline V gene. The CDR3 sequence is CAISELSEDGYTF. CDR3 DNA sequence: TGTGCCATCAGTGAGTTGTCCGAGGATGGCTACACCTTC.

CDR3 amino acids: CASSRQSMNTEAFF. Here the CDR3 DNA reads TGTGCCAGCAGCCGACAGTCTATGAACACTGAAGCTTTCTTT. V and J are TRBV14 and TRBJ1-1; weak D call: TRBD1 (5 bases). Deletions cut 4 bases from V and 0 bases from J, with 9 bases between. This CDR3 comprises 14 residues. Germline V gene sequence: CDR1 SGHDN, CDR2 FVKESK.

This sequence joins TRBV3-1 (or the pseudogene TRBV3-2) and TRBJ2-5; 7 bases line up with TRBD1. There are 15 residues in the CDR3. Germline V lookup: CDR1 LGHDT, CDR2 YNNKEL (reference sequence). V trimming: 4 bases; J trimming: 2 bases; junction bases outside the gene matches: 7. CDR3 amino acids: CASSRNPQGQETQYF. The CDR3 DNA follows: TGTGCCAGCAGCCGGAACCCACAGGGGCAAGAGACCCAGTACTTC.

The V and J genes are TRBV30 and TRBJ2-1; TRBD2 agrees at 9 bases. This CDR3 is built from 14 residues. The J segment lost 7 bases and the V segment lost 1 base, leaving 5 bases of the junction unmatched. The germline V gene has CDR1 GTSNPN and CDR2 SVGIG (reference sequence). CDR3 region: CAWSGGREANEQFF. For the CDR3, the DNA is TGTGCCTGGAGTGGCGGGAGGGAGGCTAATGAGCAGTTCTTC.

This chain uses TRBV7-9 with TRBJ2-3; 10 nucleotides match TRBD1. This CDR3 has 17 residues. J was trimmed by 4 bases and V by 5 bases; bases with no gene match: 12. In germline, CDR1 is SEHNR, CDR2 FQNEAQ (reference sequence). The CDR3 DNA reads as TGTGCCAGCAGCGCCCTGACAGGGGGCGTTGTCGCAGATACGCAGTATTTT. Protein: CASSALTGGVVADTQYF.

This chain joins TRBV5-6 and TRBJ2-7; perhaps TRBD2 as D (6 bases). CDR3 length: 13 residues. Germline CDR1 reads SGHDT; CDR2 reads YYEEEE. The ends were cut back, 7 bases at V and 2 bases at J, with 13 bases in the middle. Here the CDR3 DNA reads TGTGCCAGCCGCAACTGGGGGGCCTACGAGCAGTACTTC. Protein sequence: CASRNWGAYEQYF.

The chain recombines TRBV5-1 with TRBJ2-2, with D unclear. In germline, CDR1 is SGHRS, CDR2 YFSETQ. CDR3 length: 13 amino acids. Trimming stripped 0 bases from V and 9 bases from J, with 9 bases between. The CDR3, as DNA: TGCGCCAGCAGCTTGGATCCGCGTAGGGAGCTGTTTTTT. This translates into CASSLDPRRELFF. The full variable domain, rest sourced from reference TRBV5-1 and TRBJ2-2, is KAGVTQTPRYLIKTRGQQVTLSCSPISGHRSVSWYQQTPGQGLQFLFEYFSETQRNKGNFPGRFSGRQFSNSRSEMNVSTLELGDSALYLCASSLDPRRELFFGEGSRLTVL.

CDR3 bases: TGTGCCAGCAGCCTACGCCTTACTAGCGGGAGCGGCAACGAGCAGTACTTC. It codes for CASSLRLTSGSGNEQYF. This chain uses TRBV13 with TRBJ2-7, with 11 bases matching TRBD2. CDR1 and CDR2 (germline): PRHDT, FYEKMQ (reference sequence). The length of the CDR3 is 17 residues. V shed 5 bases and J 5 bases; nucleotides not matched to a gene: 14.

The gene calls are TRBV6-6 and TRBJ2-7; 7 positions agree with TRBD1. The V segment lost 2 bases and the J segment 4 bases; nucleotides outside the gene matches: 8. This CDR3 comprises 15 residues. Germline CDR1 reads MNHNY; CDR2 reads SVGAGI (reference sequence). CDR3 residues: CASSYNPGTAYEQYF. The DNA for the CDR3 is TGTGCCAGCAGTTACAACCCGGGGACAGCATACGAGCAGTACTTC.

The chain uses TRBV5-4 and TRBJ2-3; D might be TRBD2 (5 bases). Trimming removed 6 bases from V and 4 bases from J, with 21 bases in between. From germline, CDR1 is SGHNT and CDR2 YYREEE (reference sequence). CDR3 length: 16 residues. CDR3 DNA sequence: TGTGCCAGCAAATCCGCTAGCAATTTGGGTTCAGATACGCAGTATTTT. Translation: CASKSASNLGSDTQYF.

The chain uses TRBV6-5 and TRBJ2-7, with D tentatively TRBD1 (6 bases). The CDR3 loop spans 15 amino acids. CDR1 is MNHEY, CDR2 SVGAGI, per germline. V dropped 6 bases and J dropped 0 bases, with 15 bases sitting between them. The CDR3 DNA reads as TGTGCCAGCAGGCAAGGACAGCTAAGCTCCTACGAGCAGTACTTC. Translated: CASRQGQLSSYEQYF.

The chain joins TRBV2 to TRBJ2-1; the match to TRBD1 covers 12 bases. With 6 bases clipped from V and 1 base from J, the junction kept 7 bases outside the gene matches. This CDR3 comprises 17 residues. Germline-derived CDR1 and CDR2 are SNHLY and FYNNEI. CDR3 DNA sequence: TGTGCCAGCAGGGGACAGGGGGCAAGGAGATCCTACAATGAGCAGTTCTTC. It encodes CASRGQGARRSYNEQFF.

The rearrangement joins TRBV4-2 to TRBJ1-3; 7 bases are shared with TRBD1. Germline loops: CDR1 LGHNA, CDR2 YNFKEQ. V shed 3 bases and J 4 bases; nucleotides not matched to a gene: 6. The CDR3 is made up of 15 amino acids. This CDR3 is CASSQRGTVGNTIYF. As DNA, the CDR3 is TGTGCCAGCAGCCAGAGGGGGACAGTCGGAAACACCATATATTTT.